The TCR beta chain described here comes from a study of blood T cell repertoires in COVID-19. Study overall: Researchers got acute and convalescent COVID-19 samples from the United States, Italy and Spain. T cells, B-cell-depleted T cells, or PBMCs provided the cDNA or gDNA that served as material.

Original analysis: Amplified reference gene primers provided the basis for estimating nucleated cell counts. The assay was immunoSEQ multiplex PCR, and TCRdb's table has in-frame clones only and misses some. V, J and clone size derive from that table, while D and trimming were established from the DNA sequence. The table has around 40,000 clones, about 82% seen once. The sequence was obtained from an older man with active or convalescent COVID-19. The sample comprised peripheral blood.

The CDR3 DNA reads TGCAGCGTCACTGGGACTAGCGGGGGTGCCCTGTACAATGAGCAGTTCTTC. This sequence encodes CSVTGTSGGALYNEQFF. The rearrangement joins TRBV29-1 to TRBJ2-1, with 14 bases fitting TRBD2. V lost 6 bases, J lost 4 bases, and 11 bases stayed unmatched. The germline CDR1 and CDR2 sequences are SQVTM and ANQGSEA. This CDR3 spans 17 amino acids.